This T cell receptor (beta chain) was retrieved from a study of Graves' ophthalmopathy and Graves' hyperthyroidism. Amplifying from RNA transcripts, the study obtained TCR beta CDR3 regions. HTBI primers were employed in first-round RT-PCR, then a second-round multiplex PCR followed. MiXCR, applied by TCRdb to the multiplex PCR reads, yields one record per CDR3 protein. The table lists about 1.1 million distinct CDR3 sequences, approximately 35% of them singletons. V dropped 3 bases and J dropped 5 bases, with 7 bases sitting between them. CDR1 is SQVTM, CDR2 ANQGSEA, per germline. The CDR3 spans 11 residues.

The TCR was taken from an adult man with Graves' hyperthyroidism. The sequencing sample was made of peripheral blood or thyroid tissue (not recorded which). The chain has TRBV29-1 and TRBJ2-5; possible D gene TRBD2, 6 bases. This chain's CDR3 is CSVDGRETQYF. In nucleotides, the CDR3 is TGCAGCGTTGATGGGAGGGAGACCCAGTACTTC.